Each of the 20 T cell receptor beta chains below was sequenced from the same sample in a study of T-cell reconstitution after alpha-beta-depleted transplantation in children (dated by TCRdb to about 2016). The library was obtained by PCR. Sequencing took place on an Illumina HiSeq 2500. TCR libraries were prepared with molecular barcoding, using unique molecular identifiers to normalize TCRbeta repertoire quantification. TCRdb took the public reads, trimmed them with fastp at Q25, ran MiXCR for clone calling and kept in-frame beta chains. Merged by CDR3 protein, the rows form single entries marked with the most common genes and DNA. The sample table contains nearly 200,000 distinct CDR3 sequences; only one count was recorded for 5.5% to 7% of them. The top ten hold roughly 4.8% of the sample. The treatment or condition label corresponds to: allogeneic hematopoietic cell transplantation with graft depleted of TCRalphabeta T cells and CD19 B cells.

The material was PBMCs, obtained before TCRalphabeta/CD19-depleted stem cell transplant. These receptors all come from a girl under three years old with combined immunodeficiency, due to receive a stem cell transplant.

This clonotype was observed many times. The gene calls are TRBV7-6 and TRBJ2-1; 7 bases match TRBD2. The germline V gene has CDR1 SGHVS and CDR2 FNYEAQ. There are 15 residues in the CDR3. The V segment lost 7 bases and the J segment 4 bases; nucleotides outside the gene matches: 10. CDR3 bases: TGTGCCAGCACCGCCGTGGGAGGGATATACAATGAGCAGTTCTTC. It yields the protein CASTAVGGIYNEQFF.

This chain uses TRBV19 with TRBJ2-1; D is possibly TRBD2 (5 bases). V was cut by 2 bases and J by 7 bases, with 15 bases left in between. Germline-derived CDR1 and CDR2 are LNHDA and SQIVND (reference sequence). The CDR3 totals 15 residues. The DNA of the CDR3 is TGTGCCAGTAGTATACAGGCTCTGAGGGCGAATGAGCAGTTCTTC. It specifies CASSIQALRANEQFF.

This clonotype has just a few counts. This chain connects TRBV5-1 to TRBJ2-1, with 11 nucleotides matching TRBD2. Germline values: CDR1 SGHRS, CDR2 YFSETQ. Losses at the gene ends were 4 bases for V and 4 bases for J; bases not matched to a gene: 7. CDR3 length: 16 amino acids. Here the CDR3 reads CASSRAGTSGYNEQFF. Here the CDR3 DNA reads TGCGCCAGCAGCCGTGCCGGGACTAGCGGTTACAATGAGCAGTTCTTC.

This clonotype has at least ten counts. This chain joins TRBV7-8 and TRBJ2-6; unclear D gene. V lost 7 bases, J lost 2 bases, and 12 bases lay in between. The germline CDR1 and CDR2 sequences are SGHVS and FQNEAQ. The CDR3 runs 15 residues. CDR3 in amino acids: CASIPYYPGANVLTF. Written as DNA, the CDR3 is TGTGCCAGCATCCCTTACTACCCTGGGGCCAACGTCCTGACTTTC.

This clonotype was detected ten times or more. The chain has TRBV25-1 and TRBJ2-7; D not certain. Germline assignment: CDR1 MGHDK and CDR2 SYGVNS. V was shortened by 0 bases and J by 0 bases, with 6 bases between the two germline ends. This CDR3 has 14 amino acids. Here the CDR3 reads CASSEYYTSYEQYF. The CDR3 DNA follows: TGTGCCAGCAGTGAATATTACACCTCCTACGAGCAGTACTTC.

In this sample, this clonotype turned up many times. This CDR3 reads CASSTGIGGAGETQYF. CDR3 sequence (DNA): TGTGCCAGCAGTACTGGTATAGGGGGCGCCGGGGAGACCCAGTACTTC. The chain couples TRBV7-3 to TRBJ2-5; 7 positions match TRBD1. Germline values: CDR1 SGHTA, CDR2 FQGTGA. The length of the CDR3 is 16 residues. Losses at the gene ends were 6 bases for V and 5 bases for J; bases not matched to a gene: 15.

This clonotype was counted at least ten times. The CDR3 loop is CASSLDGWEQFF. For the CDR3, the DNA is TGTGCCAGCAGCTTAGACGGTTGGGAGCAGTTCTTC. The J gene is TRBJ2-1, the V gene TRBV7-9; D ambiguous. CDR1 SEHNR and CDR2 FQNEAQ come from the germline V gene (reference sequence). Deletions cut 1 base from V and 10 bases from J, with 8 bases between. The CDR3 has 12 residues.

At least ten counts were recorded for this clonotype. V gene TRBV20-1 combines with J gene TRBJ2-3; the match to TRBD2 covers 15 bases. The J segment lost 3 bases and the V segment lost 1 base, leaving 11 bases of the junction unmatched. Germline CDR1 DFQATT, CDR2 SNEGSKA (reference sequence). The CDR3 length is 19 residues. For the CDR3, the DNA is TGCAGTGCTAGAGTCGGACTAGCGGGGGGGCTTATAGGTACAGATACGCAGTATTTT. It translates to CSARVGLAGGLIGTDTQYF.

This clonotype was recorded many times. This chain connects TRBV7-2 to TRBJ2-7, with D possibly matching TRBD2 (5 bases). Looked up from germline, CDR1 is SGHTA and CDR2 is FQGNSA. V dropped 2 bases and J dropped 2 bases, with 10 bases sitting between them. The CDR3 runs 14 residues. The CDR3 here is CASSLISAAYEQYF. Written as DNA, the CDR3 is TGTGCCAGCAGCTTAATTAGCGCCGCCTACGAGCAGTACTTC.

In this sample, this clonotype turned up many times. CDR3 nucleotide sequence: TGTGCCAGCAGCTTAGCAGGGGCCCAAGAGACCCAGTACTTC. Residues: CASSLAGAQETQYF. The V and J genes are TRBV7-9 and TRBJ2-5; tentative D call: TRBD1 (5 bases). This CDR3 region has 14 residues. Germline V gene sequence: CDR1 SEHNR, CDR2 FQNEAQ (reference sequence). V was clipped by 0 bases and J by 1 base, with 6 bases between them. Complete variable domain (other parts from reference TRBV7-9 and TRBJ2-5): DTGVSQNPRHKITKRGQNVTFRCDPISEHNRLYWYRQTLGQGPEFLTYFQNEAQLEKSRLLSDRFSAERPKGSFSTLEIQRTEQGDSAMYLCASSLAGAQETQYFGPGTRLLVL.

In this sample, this clonotype turned up many times. The V and J genes are TRBV5-5 and TRBJ2-2; D is unclear. V was trimmed by 2 bases and J by 8 bases, leaving 10 bases between them. Germline lookup yields CDR1 SGHKS and CDR2 YYEKEE (reference sequence). The CDR3 runs 13 residues. DNA for the CDR3: TGTGCCAGCAGCTTTTTGGTGACAGGGGAGCTGTTTTTT. It specifies CASSFLVTGELFF.

This clonotype showed up many times. The chain combines TRBV7-3 with TRBJ2-5, with a tentative D call TRBD2 (6 bases). The ends were cut back, 2 bases at V and 3 bases at J, with 13 bases in the middle. The CDR3 runs 15 residues. Germline V gene sequence: CDR1 SGHTA, CDR2 FQGTGA. This chain's CDR3 is CASSLLGTLEETQYF. As DNA, the CDR3 is TGTGCCAGCAGCTTACTAGGGACTTTGGAAGAGACCCAGTACTTC.

This clonotype was recorded at least ten times. The gene calls are TRBV29-1 and TRBJ2-3; D gene ambiguous. The CDR3 spans 11 residues. V lost 7 bases and J 3 bases, leaving 8 bases between the germline ends. The germline V gene has CDR1 SQVTM and CDR2 ANQGSEA. The CDR3 sequence: CSARSTDTQYF. The CDR3 nucleotides are TGCAGCGCCCGGTCGACAGATACGCAGTATTTT.

The table lists this clonotype with many counts. The chain carries TRBV7-2 and TRBJ2-1; 7 nucleotides line up with TRBD2. This CDR3 is 15 amino acids long. J gave up 7 bases and V 3 bases, and 9 bases lay outside the gene matches. CDR1 is SGHTA and CDR2 is FQGNSA in the germline V gene. CDR3 sequence: CASSFFAGAGNEQFF. The CDR3 DNA sequence: TGTGCCAGCAGCTTCTTTGCGGGAGCAGGGAATGAGCAGTTCTTC.

This clonotype was recorded at least ten times. V usage is TRBV9 and J usage is TRBJ2-3, with 8 bases fitting TRBD2. Trimming at V came to 0 bases and at J to 4 bases, leaving 4 bases not matched to a gene. Germline values: CDR1 SGDLS, CDR2 YYNGEE. This CDR3 is 15 amino acids long. In nucleotides, the CDR3 is TGTGCCAGCAGCGTAGCAGGGCGGGGGGCAGATACGCAGTATTTT. Protein product: CASSVAGRGADTQYF. The entire variable domain, with the rest obtained from reference TRBV9 and TRBJ2-3, is as follows: DSGVTQTPKHLITATGQRVTLRCSPRSGDLSVYWYQQSLDQGLQFLIQYYNGEERAKGNILERFSAQQFPDLHSELNLSSLELGDSALYFCASSVAGRGADTQYFGPGTRLTVL.

This clonotype was counted at least ten times. The chain recombines TRBV5-6 with TRBJ2-1; a weak D match, TRBD2 (7 bases). Germline V gives CDR1 SGHDT, CDR2 YYEEEE. CDR3 length: 17 amino acids. Trimming took 4 bases from V and 7 from J, leaving 24 bases between them. The CDR3 nucleotides are TGTGCCAGCAGCCCCGTGTGGGGCCCAGGGGAGGGGAATGAGCAGTTCTTC. This codes for CASSPVWGPGEGNEQFF.

This clonotype has more than one count but fewer than ten. CDR3 nucleotides: TGTGCCAGCAGTTTTGGGCAGTGGGGTTTCTTC. Translated, it gives CASSFGQWGFF. V gene TRBV12-3 or TRBV12-4 combines with J gene TRBJ2-1; D is undetermined. This CDR3 is built from 11 residues. V gave up 3 bases and J gave up 16 bases, with 13 bases separating them.

This clonotype came up many times. The chain recombines TRBV18 with TRBJ2-7, with 7 bases aligning to TRBD1. Germline CDR1 is KGHSH and CDR2 is LQKENI. This CDR3 region has 16 residues. Germline trimming cut 0 bases from V and 3 bases from J; bases unmatched to any gene: 8. CDR3 sequence reads: CASSPPVPGQLYEQYF. CDR3 coding DNA: TGTGCCAGCTCACCACCGGTTCCGGGACAGCTCTACGAGCAGTACTTC.

This clonotype appeared many times. V and J are TRBV5-1 and TRBJ1-1, with D unresolved. This CDR3 is 12 amino acids long. Trimming took 5 bases from V and 3 from J, leaving 8 bases between them. The germline V gene encodes CDR1 SGHRS and CDR2 YFSETQ. DNA of the CDR3: TGCGCCAGCAGGATTACAGACACTGAAGCTTTCTTT. Its translation: CASRITDTEAFF.

This clonotype was detected many times. The rearrangement uses TRBV7-2 and TRBJ2-5, with TRBD2 matching over 13 bases. The CDR3 is 15 residues long. Germline CDR1 and CDR2: SGHTA and FQGNSA. V trimming: 4 bases; J trimming: 4 bases; junction bases outside the gene matches: 3. The CDR3, as DNA: TGTGCCAGCAGCTCGGGACTAGCGGGATCAGAGACCCAGTACTTC. It translates to CASSSGLAGSETQYF.